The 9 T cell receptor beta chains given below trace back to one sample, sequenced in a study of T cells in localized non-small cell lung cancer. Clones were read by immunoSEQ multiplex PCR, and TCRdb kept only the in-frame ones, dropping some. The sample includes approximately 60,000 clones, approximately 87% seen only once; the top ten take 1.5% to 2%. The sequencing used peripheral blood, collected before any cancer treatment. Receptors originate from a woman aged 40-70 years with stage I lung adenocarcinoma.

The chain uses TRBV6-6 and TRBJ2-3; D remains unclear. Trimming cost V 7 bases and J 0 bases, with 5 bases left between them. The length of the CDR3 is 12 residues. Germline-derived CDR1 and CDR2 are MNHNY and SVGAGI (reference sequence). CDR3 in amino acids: CASTPSTDTQYF. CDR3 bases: TGTGCCAGCACCCCTAGCACAGATACGCAGTATTTT.

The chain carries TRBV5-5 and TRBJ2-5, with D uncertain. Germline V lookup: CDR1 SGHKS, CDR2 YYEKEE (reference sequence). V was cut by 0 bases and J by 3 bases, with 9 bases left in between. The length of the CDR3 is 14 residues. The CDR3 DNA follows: TGTGCCAGCAGCTTGGCTCTTATGGAAGAGACCCAGTACTTC. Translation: CASSLALMEETQYF.

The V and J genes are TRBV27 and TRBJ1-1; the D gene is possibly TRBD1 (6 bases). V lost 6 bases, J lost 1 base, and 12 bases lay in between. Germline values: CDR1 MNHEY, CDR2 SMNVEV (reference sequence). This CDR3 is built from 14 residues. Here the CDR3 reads CASRLQTGNTEAFF. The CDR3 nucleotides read TGTGCCAGCAGACTACAGACAGGGAACACTGAAGCTTTCTTT.

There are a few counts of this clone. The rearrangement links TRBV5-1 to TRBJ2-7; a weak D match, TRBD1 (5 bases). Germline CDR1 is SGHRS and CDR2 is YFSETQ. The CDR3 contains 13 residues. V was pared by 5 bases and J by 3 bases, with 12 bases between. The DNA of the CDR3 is TGCGCCAGCAGTTTACAGGTTTTCTACGAGCAGTACTTC. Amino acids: CASSLQVFYEQYF.

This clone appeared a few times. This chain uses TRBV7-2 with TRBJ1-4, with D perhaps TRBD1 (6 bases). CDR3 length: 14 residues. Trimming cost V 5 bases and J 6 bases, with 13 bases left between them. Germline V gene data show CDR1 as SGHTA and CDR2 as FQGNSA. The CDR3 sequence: CASSPRGADEKLFF. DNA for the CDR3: TGTGCCAGCAGCCCGAGGGGGGCCGATGAAAAACTGTTTTTT.

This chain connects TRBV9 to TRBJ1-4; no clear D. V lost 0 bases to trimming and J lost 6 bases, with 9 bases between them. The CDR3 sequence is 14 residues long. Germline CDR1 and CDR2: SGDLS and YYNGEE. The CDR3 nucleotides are TGTGCCAGCAGCGTAGCTCCTCTAGATGAAAAACTGTTTTTT. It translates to CASSVAPLDEKLFF.

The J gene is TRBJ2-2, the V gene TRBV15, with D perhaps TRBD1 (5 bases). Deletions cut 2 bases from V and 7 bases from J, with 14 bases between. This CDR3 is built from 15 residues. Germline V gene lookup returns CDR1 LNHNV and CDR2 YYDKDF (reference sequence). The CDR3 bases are TGTGCCACCAGCAGAAACCCTCCCCAGGGCGGGGAGCTGTTTTTT. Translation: CATSRNPPQGGELFF.

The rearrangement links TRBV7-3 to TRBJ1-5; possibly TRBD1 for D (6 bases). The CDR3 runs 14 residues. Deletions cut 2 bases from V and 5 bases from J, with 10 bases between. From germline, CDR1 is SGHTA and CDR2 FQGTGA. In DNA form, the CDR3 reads TGTGCCAGCAGCTTAGGACAGATCTATCAGCCCCAGCATTTT. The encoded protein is CASSLGQIYQPQHF.

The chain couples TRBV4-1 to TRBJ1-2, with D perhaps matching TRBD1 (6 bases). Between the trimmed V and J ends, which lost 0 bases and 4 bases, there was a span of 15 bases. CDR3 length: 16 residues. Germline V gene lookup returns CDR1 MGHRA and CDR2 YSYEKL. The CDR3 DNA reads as TGCGCCAGCAGCCAAGATTGGACAGAAGTGCTCTATGGCTACACCTTC. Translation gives CASSQDWTEVLYGYTF.